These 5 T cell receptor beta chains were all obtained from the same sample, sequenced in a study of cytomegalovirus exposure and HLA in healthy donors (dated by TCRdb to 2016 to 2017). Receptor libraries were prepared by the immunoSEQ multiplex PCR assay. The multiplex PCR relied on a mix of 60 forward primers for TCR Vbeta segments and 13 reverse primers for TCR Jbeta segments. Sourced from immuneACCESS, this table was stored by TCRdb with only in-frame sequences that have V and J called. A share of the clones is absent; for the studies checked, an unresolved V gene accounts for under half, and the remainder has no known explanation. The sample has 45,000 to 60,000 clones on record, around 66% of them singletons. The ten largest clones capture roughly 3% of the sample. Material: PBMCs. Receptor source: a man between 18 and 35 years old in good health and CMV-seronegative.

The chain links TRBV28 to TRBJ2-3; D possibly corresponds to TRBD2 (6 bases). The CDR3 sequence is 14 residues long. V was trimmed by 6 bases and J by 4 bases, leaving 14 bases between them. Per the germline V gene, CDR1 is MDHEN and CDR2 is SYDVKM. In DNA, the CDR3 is TGTGCCAGCAGCCCCGCGGGACTGGCAGATACGCAGTATTTT. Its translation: CASSPAGLADTQYF.

The CDR3: CASSESLSEGQYF. CDR3 sequence (DNA): TGTGCCAGCAGTGAAAGCTTGTCGGAGGGGCAGTACTTC. V and J are TRBV6-4 and TRBJ2-7, with D perhaps matching TRBD2 (6 bases). Germline V CDR1 and CDR2: MRHNA, SNTAGT. V lost 3 bases and J 9 bases, leaving 15 bases between the germline ends. The CDR3 runs 13 residues.

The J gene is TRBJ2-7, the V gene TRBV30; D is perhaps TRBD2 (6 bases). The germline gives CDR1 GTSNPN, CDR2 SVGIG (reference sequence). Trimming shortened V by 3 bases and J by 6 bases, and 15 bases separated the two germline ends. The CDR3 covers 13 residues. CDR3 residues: CAWRGYGAGEQYF. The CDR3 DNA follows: TGTGCCTGGAGAGGTTACGGAGCGGGCGAGCAGTACTTC.

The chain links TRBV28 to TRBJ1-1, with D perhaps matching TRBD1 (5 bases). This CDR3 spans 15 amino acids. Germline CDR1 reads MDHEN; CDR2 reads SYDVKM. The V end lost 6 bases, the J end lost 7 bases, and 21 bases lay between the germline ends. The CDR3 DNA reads TGTGCCAGCAGGGGACCCCATCAGGGACTGGGTGAAGCTTTCTTT. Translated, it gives CASRGPHQGLGEAFF.

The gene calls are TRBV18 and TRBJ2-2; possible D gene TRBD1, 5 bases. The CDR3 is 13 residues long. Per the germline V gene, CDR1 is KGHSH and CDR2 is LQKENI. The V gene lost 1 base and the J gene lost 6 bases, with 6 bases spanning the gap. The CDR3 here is CASSPQGSGELFF. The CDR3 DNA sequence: TGTGCCAGCTCACCACAGGGGTCCGGGGAGCTGTTTTTT.